This T cell receptor (beta chain) derives from a study of blood T cell repertoires in COVID-19. Study in general: Samples representing acute and convalescent COVID-19 were sourced from the United States, Italy and Spain. T cells, B-cell-depleted T cells, or PBMCs supplied cDNA or gDNA.

Original methodology: Reference gene primer amplification gave nucleated cell count estimates. Some clones are missing from TCRdb's copy, which holds only in-frame ones; the method was immunoSEQ multiplex PCR. V and J calls and clone size are given by that table; D and trimming were obtained from the DNA. The sample has 300,000 to 450,000 clones; around nine tenths are singletons. V dropped 7 bases and J dropped 7 bases, with 16 bases sitting between them. CDR1 LNHDA and CDR2 SQIVND come from the germline V gene (reference sequence). The CDR3 covers 13 residues. Sequencing was carried out using peripheral blood. The rearrangement joins TRBV19 to TRBJ2-5, with D possibly TRBD2 on 7 matching bases. This sequence originates from a human donor in a cohort sampled during active COVID-19. The CDR3: CASTSGGGATQYF. The CDR3, as DNA: TGTGCCAGTACCAGTGGAGGGGGGGCGACCCAGTACTTC.